Detailed here is one TCR beta chain. These data come from a study of blood T cell repertoires in COVID-19. Turning to the study itself: Acute-phase and convalescent COVID-19 samples originated in the United States, Italy and Spain. T cells, B-cell-depleted T cells, or PBMCs supplied cDNA or gDNA.

V was pared by 8 bases and J by 7 bases, with 18 bases between. The CDR3 sequence is 15 residues long. From germline, CDR1 is MNHNY and CDR2 SVGAGI (reference sequence). In the source study's methods: Scientists estimated how many nucleated cells there were by amplifying reference gene primers. Clones were sequenced by immunoSEQ multiplex PCR, and TCRdb holds only the in-frame ones, with some missing. V and J calls and clone size are given by that table; D and trimming were obtained from the DNA. The repertoire holds a few hundred thousand clones, roughly 86% seen once, with less than 3% in the top ten.

The sample taken for sequencing was peripheral blood. The chain employs TRBV6-6 and TRBJ1-6; a weak D match, TRBD1 (5 bases). This clonotype originated in a woman between 45 and 65 years old with acute or convalescent COVID-19. CDR3 residues: CASEAGSFSNSPLHF. The CDR3 nucleotides are TGTGCCAGCGAGGCAGGGTCCTTTTCAAATTCACCCCTCCACTTT.